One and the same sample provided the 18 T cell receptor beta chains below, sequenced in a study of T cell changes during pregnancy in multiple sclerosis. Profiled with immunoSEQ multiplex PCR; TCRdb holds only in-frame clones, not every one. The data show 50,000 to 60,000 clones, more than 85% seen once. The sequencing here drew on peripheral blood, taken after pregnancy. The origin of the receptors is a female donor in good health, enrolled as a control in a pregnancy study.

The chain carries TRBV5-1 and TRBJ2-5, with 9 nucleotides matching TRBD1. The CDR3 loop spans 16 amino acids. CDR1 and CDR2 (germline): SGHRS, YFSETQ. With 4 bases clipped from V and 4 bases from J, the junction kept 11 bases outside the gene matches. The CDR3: CASSPEVQGAGETQYF. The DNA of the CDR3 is TGCGCCAGCAGCCCCGAGGTACAGGGGGCGGGAGAGACCCAGTACTTC.

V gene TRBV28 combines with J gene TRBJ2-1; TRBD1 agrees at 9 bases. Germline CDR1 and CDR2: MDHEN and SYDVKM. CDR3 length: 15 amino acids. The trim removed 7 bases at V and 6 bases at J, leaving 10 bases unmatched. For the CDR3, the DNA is TGTGCCAGCAAGAGGGGACAGGGAGACATCAATGAGCAGTTCTTC. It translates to CASKRGQGDINEQFF.

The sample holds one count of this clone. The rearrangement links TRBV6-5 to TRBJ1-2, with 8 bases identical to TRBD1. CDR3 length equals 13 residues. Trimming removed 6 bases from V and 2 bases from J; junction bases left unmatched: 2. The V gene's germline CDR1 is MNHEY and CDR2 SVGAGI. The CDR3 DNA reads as TGTGCCAGCAGCCGGACAGGGAACTATGGCTACACCTTC. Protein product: CASSRTGNYGYTF.

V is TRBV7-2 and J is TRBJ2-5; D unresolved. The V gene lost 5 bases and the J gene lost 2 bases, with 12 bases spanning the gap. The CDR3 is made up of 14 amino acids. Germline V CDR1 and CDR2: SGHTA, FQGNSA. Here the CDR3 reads CASSPSRSQETQYF. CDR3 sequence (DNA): TGTGCCAGCAGCCCCTCCCGGAGTCAAGAGACCCAGTACTTC.

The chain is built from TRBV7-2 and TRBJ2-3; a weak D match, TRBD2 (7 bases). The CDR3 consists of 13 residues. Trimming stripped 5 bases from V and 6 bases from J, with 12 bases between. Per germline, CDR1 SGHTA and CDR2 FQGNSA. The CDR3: CASSPGGRDTQYF. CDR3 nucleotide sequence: TGTGCCAGCAGCCCGGGGGGCCGGGATACGCAGTATTTT.

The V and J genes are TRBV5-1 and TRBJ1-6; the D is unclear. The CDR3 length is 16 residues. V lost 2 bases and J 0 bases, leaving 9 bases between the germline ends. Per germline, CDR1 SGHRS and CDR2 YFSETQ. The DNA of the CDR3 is TGCGCCAGCAGCTTCAAGGAGAGCTCCTATAATTCACCCCTCCACTTT. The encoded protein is CASSFKESSYNSPLHF. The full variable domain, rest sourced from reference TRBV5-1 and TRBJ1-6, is KAGVTQTPRYLIKTRGQQVTLSCSPISGHRSVSWYQQTPGQGLQFLFEYFSETQRNKGNFPGRFSGRQFSNSRSEMNVSTLELGDSALYLCASSFKESSYNSPLHFGNGTRLTVT.

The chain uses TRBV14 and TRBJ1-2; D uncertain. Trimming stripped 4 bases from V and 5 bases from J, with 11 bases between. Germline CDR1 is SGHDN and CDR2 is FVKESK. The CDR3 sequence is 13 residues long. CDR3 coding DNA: TGTGCCAGCAGCCCCTCACACGGGTATGGCTACACCTTC. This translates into CASSPSHGYGYTF.

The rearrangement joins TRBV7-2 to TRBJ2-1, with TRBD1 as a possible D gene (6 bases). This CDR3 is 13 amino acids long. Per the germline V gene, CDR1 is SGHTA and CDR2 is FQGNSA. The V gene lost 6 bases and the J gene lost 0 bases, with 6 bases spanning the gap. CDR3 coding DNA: TGTGCCAGCAGGGACAGCTCCTACAATGAGCAGTTCTTC. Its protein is CASRDSSYNEQFF.

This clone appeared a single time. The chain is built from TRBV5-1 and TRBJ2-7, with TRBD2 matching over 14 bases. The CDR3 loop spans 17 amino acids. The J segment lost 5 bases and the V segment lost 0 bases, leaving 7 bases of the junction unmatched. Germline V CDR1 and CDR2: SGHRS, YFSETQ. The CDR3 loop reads CASSLGTSGRKGHEQYF. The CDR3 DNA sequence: TGCGCCAGCAGCTTGGGGACTAGCGGGAGGAAAGGTCACGAGCAGTACTTC.

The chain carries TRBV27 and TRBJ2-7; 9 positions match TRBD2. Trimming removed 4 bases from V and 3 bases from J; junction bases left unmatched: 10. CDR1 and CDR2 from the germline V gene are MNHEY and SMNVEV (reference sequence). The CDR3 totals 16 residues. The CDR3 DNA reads TGTGCCAGCAGTTCCGTAGCGGGAGACCCTCTCTACGAGCAGTACTTC. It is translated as CASSSVAGDPLYEQYF.

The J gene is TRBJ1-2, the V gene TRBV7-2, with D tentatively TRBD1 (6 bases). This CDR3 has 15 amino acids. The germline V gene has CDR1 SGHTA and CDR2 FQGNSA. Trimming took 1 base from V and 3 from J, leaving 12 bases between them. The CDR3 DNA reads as TGTGCCAGCAGCTTAGGGGGTAACAGGGACTATGGCTACACCTTC. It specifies CASSLGGNRDYGYTF.

This CDR3 is CASSLGLSTDTQYF. In nucleotides, the CDR3 is TGTGCCAGCAGCTTAGGACTGTCCACAGATACGCAGTATTTT. The chain links TRBV7-2 to TRBJ2-3; D is unclear. V dropped 1 base and J dropped 2 bases, with 7 bases sitting between them. Per the germline V gene, CDR1 is SGHTA and CDR2 is FQGNSA. The CDR3 is 14 amino acids.

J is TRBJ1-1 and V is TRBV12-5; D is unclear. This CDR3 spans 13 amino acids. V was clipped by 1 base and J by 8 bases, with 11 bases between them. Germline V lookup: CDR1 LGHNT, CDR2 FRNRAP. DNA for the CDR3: TGTGCTAGTGGTTTGGGACATGATCGAGAAGCTTTCTTT. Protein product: CASGLGHDREAFF.

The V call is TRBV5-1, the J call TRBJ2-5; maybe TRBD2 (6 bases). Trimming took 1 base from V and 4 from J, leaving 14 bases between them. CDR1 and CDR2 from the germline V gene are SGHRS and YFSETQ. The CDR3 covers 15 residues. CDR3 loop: CASSLKVGGGETQYF. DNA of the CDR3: TGCGCCAGCAGCTTGAAGGTGGGAGGAGGAGAGACCCAGTACTTC. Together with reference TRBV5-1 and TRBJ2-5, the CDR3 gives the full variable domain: KAGVTQTPRYLIKTRGQQVTLSCSPISGHRSVSWYQQTPGQGLQFLFEYFSETQRNKGNFPGRFSGRQFSNSRSEMNVSTLELGDSALYLCASSLKVGGGETQYFGPGTRLLVL.

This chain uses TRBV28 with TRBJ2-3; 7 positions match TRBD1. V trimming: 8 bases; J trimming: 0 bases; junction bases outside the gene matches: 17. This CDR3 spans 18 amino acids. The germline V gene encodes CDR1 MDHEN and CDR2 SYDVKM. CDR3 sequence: CASLHPGQTLTSTDTQYF. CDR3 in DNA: TGTGCCAGCCTCCATCCGGGACAGACTTTGACTAGCACAGATACGCAGTATTTT.

CDR3 sequence (DNA): TGTGCCAGTAGTATAACGGGACAGGGATATGGCTACACCTTC. The encoded protein is CASSITGQGYGYTF. The chain combines TRBV19 with TRBJ1-2; TRBD1 agrees at 9 bases. The CDR3 contains 14 residues. V was clipped by 2 bases and J by 5 bases; unmatched bases: 3. In germline, CDR1 is LNHDA, CDR2 SQIVND (reference sequence).

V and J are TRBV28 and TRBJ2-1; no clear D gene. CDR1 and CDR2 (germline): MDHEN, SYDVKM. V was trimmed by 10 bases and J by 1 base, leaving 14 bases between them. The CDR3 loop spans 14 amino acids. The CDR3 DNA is TGTGCCACCCTGTACTTCGGGTCCTACAATGAGCAGTTCTTC. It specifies CATLYFGSYNEQFF.

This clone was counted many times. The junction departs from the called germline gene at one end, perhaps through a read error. The CDR3 coding sequence is TGTGCCAGCAGTTTATCCCGGAGCCACTACGGCTACACCTTC. As protein: CASSLSRSHYGYTF. The chain links TRBV27 to TRBJ1-2; D ambiguous. CDR3 length: 14 amino acids. CDR1 is MNHEY and CDR2 is SMNVEV in the germline V gene (reference sequence).